This is a list of T cell receptor beta chains from one sample in a study of blood T cell repertoires in COVID-19. This table comes from immunoSEQ multiplex PCR, and its TCRdb copy is limited to in-frame clones, with some not included. Among 310,000 or so clones, roughly 90% were seen once, and the ten largest hold approximately 8.8%. Sequenced material: PBMCs or T cells enriched from blood (not recorded which). The receptors were gathered from a woman aged 40 to 49 who had recovered from COVID-19. Each CDR3 is given with its conserved first and last residue. A D gene is named only where the DNA matches it firmly. Not every row has a clone size; where given, it reads once, few, many or a size class.

abundance: NA; v_gene: TRBV11-3; j_gene: TRBJ2-1; d_gene: NA; CDR3aa: CASSLGSHSYNEQFF; CDR3nt: TGTGCCAGCAGCCTAGGGAGTCACTCCTACAATGAGCAGTTCTTC
abundance: NA; v_gene: TRBV27; j_gene: TRBJ2-1; d_gene: NA; CDR3aa: CASSFQGSNEQFF; CDR3nt: TGTGCCAGCAGTTTCCAGGGGAGCAATGAGCAGTTCTTC
abundance: NA; v_gene: TRBV10-1; j_gene: TRBJ1-3; d_gene: NA; CDR3aa: CATSTGTIDGNTIYF; CDR3nt: TGCGCCACCTCCACCGGGACAATCGATGGAAACACCATATATTTT
abundance: NA; v_gene: TRBV7-8; j_gene: TRBJ2-2; d_gene: TRBD2; CDR3aa: CASAPLAGGYPNTGELFF; CDR3nt: TGTGCCAGCGCTCCCCTAGCGGGAGGGTACCCGAACACCGGGGAGCTGTTTTTT
abundance: few; v_gene: TRBV5-1; j_gene: TRBJ2-6; d_gene: NA; CDR3aa: CASSLEPGANVLTF; CDR3nt: TGCGCCAGCAGCTTGGAGCCTGGGGCCAACGTCCTGACTTTC
abundance: NA; v_gene: TRBV7-2; j_gene: TRBJ1-4; d_gene: NA; CDR3aa: CASSLLGPNEKLFF; CDR3nt: TGTGCCAGCAGCTTATTGGGCCCTAATGAAAAACTGTTTTTT
abundance: NA; v_gene: TRBV24-1; j_gene: TRBJ2-1; d_gene: NA; CDR3aa: CATSDRGQRNEQFF; CDR3nt: TGTGCCACCAGTGACCGCGGACAGAGAAATGAGCAGTTCTTC
abundance: NA; v_gene: TRBV6-2/TRBV6-3; j_gene: TRBJ2-5; d_gene: NA; CDR3aa: CASSYSTGFEETQYF; CDR3nt: TGTGCCAGCAGTTACTCGACAGGTTTCGAAGAGACCCAGTACTTC
abundance: NA; v_gene: TRBV5-6; j_gene: TRBJ2-2; d_gene: NA; CDR3aa: CASSLPTGELFF; CDR3nt: TGTGCCAGCAGCCTCCCCACCGGGGAGCTGTTTTTT
abundance: NA; v_gene: TRBV3-1/TRBV3-2; j_gene: TRBJ1-3; d_gene: NA; CDR3aa: CASSPDGPGSGNTIYF; CDR3nt: TGTGCCAGCAGCCCCGATGGCCCAGGCTCTGGAAACACCATATATTTT
abundance: NA; v_gene: TRBV18; j_gene: TRBJ1-1; d_gene: NA; CDR3aa: CASSPAGKSNTEAFF; CDR3nt: TGTGCCAGCTCACCTGCCGGGAAGTCAAACACTGAAGCTTTCTTT
abundance: NA; v_gene: TRBV7-2; j_gene: TRBJ1-1; d_gene: NA; CDR3aa: CASSHYNTEAFF; CDR3nt: TGTGCCAGCAGCCACTACAACACTGAAGCTTTCTTT
abundance: NA; v_gene: TRBV7-9; j_gene: TRBJ1-5; d_gene: NA; CDR3aa: CASSSREGNQPQHF; CDR3nt: TGTGCCAGCAGCTCAAGAGAGGGCAATCAGCCCCAGCATTTT
abundance: NA; v_gene: TRBV12-3/TRBV12-4; j_gene: TRBJ1-2; d_gene: NA; CDR3aa: CASSPRVDGGYTF; CDR3nt: TGTGCCAGCAGTCCGCGGGTTGACGGGGGCTACACCTTC
abundance: NA; v_gene: TRBV14; j_gene: TRBJ2-1; d_gene: NA; CDR3aa: CASSPDAGLDEQFF; CDR3nt: TGTGCCAGCAGCCCCGACGCAGGGTTGGATGAGCAGTTCTTC
abundance: NA; v_gene: TRBV10-3; j_gene: TRBJ1-1; d_gene: NA; CDR3aa: CAISAGVNTEAFF; CDR3nt: TGTGCCATCAGTGCGGGGGTGAACACTGAAGCTTTCTTT
abundance: NA; v_gene: TRBV11-3; j_gene: TRBJ1-2; d_gene: NA; CDR3aa: CASSLEARDYGYTF; CDR3nt: TGTGCCAGCAGCTTAGAGGCGCGGGACTATGGCTACACCTTC
abundance: NA; v_gene: TRBV21-1; j_gene: TRBJ2-7; d_gene: NA; CDR3aa: CASSNALAGGPLEYF; CDR3nt: TGTGCCAGCAGCAACGCACTAGCGGGAGGGCCCCTAGAGTACTTC
abundance: NA; v_gene: TRBV7-9; j_gene: TRBJ2-2; d_gene: NA; CDR3aa: CASSFFGRTYEGTGELFF; CDR3nt: TGTGCCAGCAGCTTTTTTGGACGGACCTACGAGGGCACCGGGGAGCTGTTTTTT
abundance: NA; v_gene: TRBV10-2; j_gene: TRBJ2-7; d_gene: TRBD2; CDR3aa: CASSVYASGSAFYEQYF; CDR3nt: TGCGCCAGCAGTGTTTATGCTAGCGGGAGTGCTTTCTACGAGCAGTACTTC
abundance: NA; v_gene: TRBV28; j_gene: TRBJ1-1; d_gene: NA; CDR3aa: CASFPAGVKTEAFF; CDR3nt: TGTGCCAGTTTCCCCGCCGGGGTCAAGACTGAAGCTTTCTTT
abundance: NA; v_gene: TRBV7-9; j_gene: TRBJ2-2; d_gene: NA; CDR3aa: CASSLASGAAGELFF; CDR3nt: TGTGCCAGCAGCTTAGCTTCGGGAGCGGCCGGGGAGCTGTTTTTT
abundance: NA; v_gene: TRBV2; j_gene: TRBJ2-5; d_gene: TRBD2; CDR3aa: CASSEWSGGPGTQYF; CDR3nt: TGTGCCAGCAGTGAATGGAGCGGGGGACCGGGGACCCAGTACTTC
abundance: NA; v_gene: TRBV30; j_gene: TRBJ1-5; d_gene: NA; CDR3aa: CAWSVGRGVNQPQHF; CDR3nt: TGTGCCTGGAGTGTGGGTCGGGGGGTTAATCAGCCCCAGCATTTT
abundance: NA; v_gene: TRBV18; j_gene: TRBJ2-5; d_gene: TRBD2; CDR3aa: CASSLQGGETQYF; CDR3nt: TGTGCCAGCTCACTTCAGGGAGGGGAGACCCAGTACTTC
abundance: NA; v_gene: TRBV7-2; j_gene: TRBJ2-7; d_gene: NA; CDR3aa: CASSLAGSGNYEQYF; CDR3nt: TGTGCCAGCAGCTTAGCGGGCAGTGGCAATTACGAGCAGTACTTC
abundance: NA; v_gene: TRBV4-1; j_gene: TRBJ1-6; d_gene: TRBD1; CDR3aa: CASSQTVRDRINSPLHF; CDR3nt: TGCGCCAGCAGCCAAACAGTGAGGGACAGGATAAATTCACCCCTCCACTTT
abundance: NA; v_gene: TRBV6-5; j_gene: TRBJ1-5; d_gene: TRBD1; CDR3aa: CASSFTGEGQPQHF; CDR3nt: TGTGCCAGCAGCTTTACAGGGGAAGGGCAGCCCCAGCATTTT
abundance: NA; v_gene: TRBV27; j_gene: TRBJ2-2; d_gene: TRBD1; CDR3aa: CASNRGQGWSGELFF; CDR3nt: TGTGCCAGCAATCGGGGACAGGGGTGGTCCGGGGAGCTGTTTTTT
abundance: NA; v_gene: TRBV15; j_gene: TRBJ2-2; d_gene: TRBD2; CDR3aa: CATSRVLGGSGELFF; CDR3nt: TGTGCCACCAGCAGAGTTTTGGGAGGGTCCGGGGAGCTGTTTTTT
abundance: NA; v_gene: TRBV11-3; j_gene: TRBJ2-5; d_gene: NA; CDR3aa: CASSSQETQYF; CDR3nt: TGTGCCAGCAGCTCCCAGGAGACCCAGTACTTC
abundance: NA; v_gene: TRBV9; j_gene: TRBJ2-5; d_gene: NA; CDR3aa: CASSVASGQETQYF; CDR3nt: TGTGCCAGCAGCGTAGCGAGCGGGCAAGAGACCCAGTACTTC
abundance: NA; v_gene: TRBV18; j_gene: TRBJ2-4; d_gene: TRBD1; CDR3aa: CASSPTGTGNIQYF; CDR3nt: TGTGCCAGCTCACCTACCGGGACAGGAAACATTCAGTACTTC
abundance: once; v_gene: TRBV19; j_gene: TRBJ2-1; d_gene: NA; CDR3aa: CASSSSTEPYNEQFF; CDR3nt: TGTGCCAGTAGTTCCTCGACAGAACCTTACAATGAGCAGTTCTTC
abundance: once; v_gene: TRBV19; j_gene: TRBJ1-5; d_gene: TRBD1; CDR3aa: CASSFPGQYNQPQHF; CDR3nt: TGTGCCAGTAGTTTCCCGGGACAGTACAATCAGCCCCAGCATTTT
abundance: NA; v_gene: TRBV9; j_gene: TRBJ2-1; d_gene: NA; CDR3aa: CASSVFSDSPYNEQFF; CDR3nt: TGTGCCAGCAGCGTATTTTCAGACAGTCCCTACAATGAGCAGTTCTTC
abundance: NA; v_gene: TRBV28; j_gene: TRBJ1-6; d_gene: TRBD1; CDR3aa: CASRLTGESSPLHF; CDR3nt: TGTGCCAGCAGACTCACAGGGGAAAGTTCACCCCTCCACTTT
abundance: NA; v_gene: TRBV28; j_gene: TRBJ1-2; d_gene: NA; CDR3aa: CASSFSPGFYGYTF; CDR3nt: TGTGCCAGCAGTTTTAGTCCAGGGTTCTATGGCTACACCTTC
abundance: NA; v_gene: TRBV6-2/TRBV6-3; j_gene: TRBJ2-7; d_gene: TRBD1; CDR3aa: CASSWGQGAYEQYF; CDR3nt: TGTGCCAGCAGTTGGGGACAGGGCGCCTACGAGCAGTACTTC
abundance: NA; v_gene: TRBV3-1/TRBV3-2; j_gene: TRBJ2-3; d_gene: TRBD2; CDR3aa: CASSDTGGYTDTQYF; CDR3nt: TGTGCCAGCAGCGATACCGGGGGGTACACAGATACGCAGTATTTT
abundance: NA; v_gene: TRBV28; j_gene: TRBJ2-1; d_gene: NA; CDR3aa: CASSLGGAGGNEQFF; CDR3nt: TGTGCCAGCAGTTTAGGCGGGGCCGGCGGAAATGAGCAGTTCTTC
abundance: NA; v_gene: TRBV9; j_gene: TRBJ1-1; d_gene: NA; CDR3aa: CASSLTMNTEAFF; CDR3nt: TGTGCCAGCAGCCTAACCATGAACACTGAAGCTTTCTTT
abundance: NA; v_gene: TRBV28; j_gene: TRBJ1-2; d_gene: NA; CDR3aa: CASRQQGSQNYGYTF; CDR3nt: TGTGCCAGCAGGCAACAGGGTTCCCAAAACTATGGCTACACCTTC
abundance: few; v_gene: TRBV11-3; j_gene: TRBJ2-1; d_gene: TRBD2; CDR3aa: CASSTGTSASNEQFF; CDR3nt: TGTGCCAGCAGCACCGGGACTAGCGCCTCCAATGAGCAGTTCTTC
abundance: NA; v_gene: TRBV19; j_gene: TRBJ2-5; d_gene: TRBD2; CDR3aa: CASSARTSGMKETQYF; CDR3nt: TGTGCCAGTAGTGCGCGGACTAGCGGGATGAAAGAGACCCAGTACTTC
abundance: once; v_gene: TRBV20-1; j_gene: TRBJ2-7; d_gene: NA; CDR3aa: CSARGAYEQYF; CDR3nt: TGCAGTGCTAGAGGGGCTTACGAGCAGTACTTC
abundance: NA; v_gene: TRBV24-1; j_gene: TRBJ2-3; d_gene: NA; CDR3aa: CATSDPAGNTDTQYF; CDR3nt: TGTGCCACCAGTGATCCCGCGGGGAACACAGATACGCAGTATTTT
abundance: NA; v_gene: TRBV6-5; j_gene: TRBJ2-1; d_gene: NA; CDR3aa: CASRGGQGQFF; CDR3nt: TGTGCCAGCCGGGGGGGACAGGGGCAGTTCTTC
abundance: NA; v_gene: TRBV9; j_gene: TRBJ2-3; d_gene: TRBD1; CDR3aa: CASSLYSRQGADTQYF; CDR3nt: TGTGCCAGCAGCCTTTACTCGCGACAGGGCGCAGATACGCAGTATTTT
abundance: NA; v_gene: TRBV11-3; j_gene: TRBJ1-1; d_gene: NA; CDR3aa: CASSLDSQNTEAFF; CDR3nt: TGTGCCAGCAGCTTGGACAGTCAGAACACTGAAGCTTTCTTT
abundance: NA; v_gene: TRBV13; j_gene: TRBJ1-6; d_gene: TRBD1; CDR3aa: CASSLRQGGSSYNSPLHF; CDR3nt: TGTGCCAGCAGCTTAAGGCAGGGGGGTAGCTCCTATAATTCACCCCTCCACTTT
abundance: NA; v_gene: TRBV7-9; j_gene: TRBJ1-1; d_gene: NA; CDR3aa: CASSPRVPYEAFF; CDR3nt: TGTGCCAGCAGCCCCCGGGTGCCCTATGAAGCTTTCTTT
abundance: NA; v_gene: TRBV10-3; j_gene: TRBJ2-3; d_gene: TRBD2; CDR3aa: CASRIGQGGLAGVPDTQYF; CDR3nt: TGTGCCTCCCGGATAGGACAGGGGGGACTAGCGGGCGTCCCAGATACGCAGTATTTT
abundance: NA; v_gene: TRBV6-5; j_gene: TRBJ1-4; d_gene: NA; CDR3aa: CASSPIGTTNEKLFF; CDR3nt: TGTGCCAGCAGCCCAATCGGGACAACTAATGAAAAACTGTTTTTT
abundance: NA; v_gene: TRBV28; j_gene: TRBJ1-5; d_gene: NA; CDR3aa: CASKPGTNQPQHF; CDR3nt: TGTGCCAGCAAACCCGGGACTAATCAGCCCCAGCATTTT
abundance: once; v_gene: TRBV24-1; j_gene: TRBJ2-6; d_gene: TRBD1; CDR3aa: CATSAPGQGAGANVLTF; CDR3nt: TGTGCCACCAGTGCCCCGGGACAGGGGGCTGGGGCCAACGTCCTGACTTTC
abundance: NA; v_gene: TRBV11-2; j_gene: TRBJ2-1; d_gene: NA; CDR3aa: CASSARDSVNNEQFF; CDR3nt: TGTGCCAGCAGCGCCCGGGACTCGGTCAACAATGAGCAGTTCTTC
abundance: once; v_gene: TRBV7-6; j_gene: TRBJ2-1; d_gene: TRBD2; CDR3aa: CASSLELAGGPGLHVRQFF; CDR3nt: TGTGCCAGCAGCTTAGAACTAGCGGGGGGGCCCGGATTACACGTTCGACAGTTCTTC